This TCR beta chain stems from a study of human T cells and chemical hapten exposure. Study details: Each patient's scalp received weekly diphenylcyclopropenone throughout the approximately 22-week study.

V was cut by 4 bases and J by 11 bases, with 26 bases left in between. The length of the CDR3 is 16 residues. MiXCR, applied by TCRdb to the RACE reads, yields one record per CDR3 protein. The sample has 300,000 to 450,000 distinct CDR3 sequences, 4.5% to 6% seen once. Time point: pre-sensitization, week 0. Treatment in this sample: therapeutic diphenylcyclopropenone sensitization with weekly scalp DPC. Sample: whole blood, taken in connection with sensitization to the hapten diphenylcyclopropenone (DPC). The source is a woman in her fifties or sixties with alopecia areata. Some clones in this sample may be carry-over from other donors' samples. The chain employs TRBV12-3 or TRBV12-4 and TRBJ1-1; a weak D match, TRBD1 (6 bases). CDR3 nucleotides: TGTGCCAGCAGTTCTCCCCGCCGAAACAGGGCACCATGGGCTTTCTTT. It encodes CASSSPRRNRAPWAFF.